This passage covers 26 T cell receptor beta chains from one sample sequenced in a study of blood T cell repertoires in COVID-19. TCRdb's table, derived via immunoSEQ multiplex PCR, lists solely in-frame clones and lacks some. This table holds 100,000 to 150,000 clones, 69% found once. The sample taken for sequencing was peripheral blood. The receptors originated from a woman aged 70 to 79 with acute or convalescent COVID-19.

The chain has TRBV7-3 and TRBJ2-7; 10 nucleotides align to TRBD1. Germline V gene data show CDR1 as SGHTA and CDR2 as FQGTGA. The J segment lost 2 bases and the V segment lost 5 bases, leaving 6 bases of the junction unmatched. The length of the CDR3 is 15 residues. CDR3 in amino acids: CASSETGTGAYEQYF. In DNA form, the CDR3 reads TGTGCCAGCAGCGAAACCGGGACAGGGGCCTACGAGCAGTACTTC.

V gene TRBV24-1 combines with J gene TRBJ2-5; 8 nucleotides align to TRBD1. V shed 5 bases and J 1 base; nucleotides not matched to a gene: 5. There are 15 residues in the CDR3. From germline, CDR1 is KGHDR and CDR2 SFDVKD. The CDR3, as DNA: TGTGCCACCAGTGGGGGGACAGGACCCCAAGAGACCCAGTACTTC. It is translated as CATSGGTGPQETQYF.

The rearrangement links TRBV3-1 (or the pseudogene TRBV3-2) to TRBJ2-1; possible D gene TRBD2, 6 bases. V shed 4 bases and J shed 7 bases, with 17 bases lying between them. Germline V gene data show CDR1 as LGHDT and CDR2 as YNNKEL (reference sequence). The CDR3 spans 15 residues. The CDR3 loop is CASSPTELAKNEQFF. DNA for the CDR3: TGTGCCAGCAGCCCTACCGAGCTAGCGAAAAATGAGCAGTTCTTC.

This clone has at least ten counts. The chain is built from TRBV3-1 (or the pseudogene TRBV3-2) and TRBJ2-2; 9 bases match TRBD1. Germline V gives CDR1 LGHDT, CDR2 YNNKEL (reference sequence). This CDR3 comprises 17 residues. V trimming: 4 bases; J trimming: 1 base; junction bases outside the gene matches: 7. The CDR3 sequence is CASSRFVDRGNTGELFF. CDR3 sequence (DNA): TGTGCCAGCAGCCGATTTGTGGACAGGGGGAACACCGGGGAGCTGTTTTTT.

The chain employs TRBV2 and TRBJ1-5, with 9 bases that match TRBD1. Germline V gives CDR1 SNHLY, CDR2 FYNNEI. CDR3 size: 15 residues. Losses at the gene ends were 6 bases for V and 0 bases for J; bases not matched to a gene: 3. Here the CDR3 reads CASRKQGASNQPQHF. The CDR3 nucleotides read TGTGCCAGCAGAAAACAGGGGGCTAGCAATCAGCCCCAGCATTTT.

This clone was found once. The chain has TRBV6-5 and TRBJ1-2; D possibly corresponds to TRBD1 (6 bases). Trimming stripped 6 bases from V and 3 bases from J, with 17 bases between. The CDR3 runs to 15 residues. The germline V gene has CDR1 MNHEY and CDR2 SVGAGI. CDR3 sequence: CASRGGQGFDYGYTF. CDR3 in DNA: TGTGCCAGCAGGGGGGGGCAGGGGTTTGACTATGGCTACACCTTC.

This sequence joins TRBV6-5 and TRBJ2-2; 11 bases are shared with TRBD1. Looked up from germline, CDR1 is MNHEY and CDR2 is SVGAGI. CDR3 length: 15 amino acids. V was clipped by 2 bases and J by 6 bases; unmatched bases: 2. CDR3 nucleotides: TGTGCCAGCAGTTACAGGGACAGGGGGGCCGGGGAGCTGTTTTTT. Translated, it gives CASSYRDRGAGELFF.

The chain combines TRBV6-5 with TRBJ1-1; 8 bases fit TRBD1. The CDR3 runs 14 residues. V shed 2 bases and J 8 bases; nucleotides not matched to a gene: 7. The V gene's germline CDR1 is MNHEY and CDR2 SVGAGI. The CDR3 sequence is CASSYGTGGGEAFF. DNA of the CDR3: TGTGCCAGCAGTTACGGTACAGGGGGTGGGGAAGCTTTCTTT.

The chain uses TRBV7-2 and TRBJ1-6, with 11 positions matching TRBD1. Germline CDR1 SGHTA, CDR2 FQGNSA. V lost 1 base, J lost 9 bases, and 5 bases stayed unmatched. CDR3 length equals 16 residues. CDR3 in DNA: TGTGCCAGCAGCTTAGGGGACAGGGGGTATCGTTCACCCCTCCACTTT. Translation: CASSLGDRGYRSPLHF.

The chain has TRBV2 and TRBJ2-7; TRBD2 agrees at 9 bases. With V trimmed by 8 bases and J by 0 bases, 5 bases remained unmatched. The CDR3 covers 14 residues. Per the germline V gene, CDR1 is SNHLY and CDR2 is FYNNEI. The CDR3 nucleotides are TGTGCCAGCGGAGCGGGGGGATCCTCCTACGAGCAGTACTTC. This codes for CASGAGGSSYEQYF.

The chain carries TRBV2 and TRBJ1-5, with D hard to call. V was shortened by 7 bases and J by 0 bases, with 7 bases between the two germline ends. The CDR3 length is 13 residues. Looked up from germline, CDR1 is SNHLY and CDR2 is FYNNEI. The CDR3 loop is CASTTDSNQPQHF. CDR3 sequence (DNA): TGTGCCAGCACCACAGATAGCAATCAGCCCCAGCATTTT.

V is TRBV9 and J is TRBJ2-3; perhaps TRBD2 as D (7 bases). V dropped 0 bases and J dropped 5 bases, with 13 bases sitting between them. Per germline, CDR1 SGDLS and CDR2 YYNGEE. The CDR3 sequence is 15 residues long. In DNA form, the CDR3 reads TGTGCCAGCAGCGTAGGAGGGGGGGAGTTAGATACGCAGTATTTT. It yields the protein CASSVGGGELDTQYF.

Concerning this clone itself: This may come from a read error, since a much larger clone is one base off. The chain couples TRBV29-1 to TRBJ1-1; maybe TRBD1 (5 bases). The germline V gene encodes CDR1 SQVTM and CDR2 ANQGSEA. V lost 6 bases, J lost 7 bases, and 18 bases lay in between. This CDR3 is built from 13 residues. The CDR3 DNA sequence: TGCAGCGTACATCGGGCAGGGAAGGGTGAAGCTTTCTTT. Translation: CSVHRAGKGEAFF.

This clone has just one count. The V gene is TRBV9, the J gene TRBJ1-2, with 7 bases identical to TRBD1. The germline gives CDR1 SGDLS, CDR2 YYNGEE. V was clipped by 3 bases and J by 4 bases; unmatched bases: 6. CDR3 length equals 14 residues. CDR3 coding DNA: TGTGCCAGCAGCGAAGTGACAGGGAGCTATGGCTACACCTTC. This codes for CASSEVTGSYGYTF.

The chain recombines TRBV4-1 with TRBJ2-1; TRBD2 might be the D (6 bases). CDR3 length equals 16 residues. V was cut by 1 base and J by 1 base, with 11 bases left in between. Germline loops: CDR1 MGHRA, CDR2 YSYEKL. DNA of the CDR3: TGCGCCAGCAGCCAAGCTCCTAGCGTGTCCTACAATGAGCAGTTCTTC. This translates into CASSQAPSVSYNEQFF.

This rearrangement joins TRBV7-7 to TRBJ2-5, with TRBD2 matching over 8 bases. Per germline, CDR1 SSHAT and CDR2 FNYEAQ (reference sequence). CDR3 length: 15 amino acids. V gave up 1 base and J gave up 5 bases; unmatched junction bases: 6. The CDR3 sequence is CASSLGAGVGETQYF. The DNA for the CDR3 is TGTGCCAGCAGCTTAGGAGCGGGGGTGGGGGAGACCCAGTACTTC.

For the CDR3, the DNA is TGTGCCAGCAGGGGAGCGTTGCGGGAGACCCAGTACTTC. It is translated as CASRGALRETQYF. The rearrangement links TRBV6-5 to TRBJ2-5; a weak D match, TRBD2 (5 bases). Trimming pared 6 bases from V and 5 bases from J, leaving 13 bases between. Looked up from germline, CDR1 is MNHEY and CDR2 is SVGAGI. This CDR3 spans 13 amino acids.

CDR3 nucleotides: TGTGCCATCAGTGAGTCGTCAGTGAGGACTGAAGCTTTCTTT. This gives the protein CAISESSVRTEAFF. The chain combines TRBV10-3 with TRBJ1-1; D gene ambiguous. The CDR3 loop spans 14 amino acids. Trimming stripped 0 bases from V and 5 bases from J, with 10 bases between. CDR1 is ENHRY, CDR2 SYGVKD, per germline.

V is TRBV19 and J is TRBJ2-2; a weak D match, TRBD2 (6 bases). The CDR3 runs 16 residues. Germline V gene lookup returns CDR1 LNHDA and CDR2 SQIVND (reference sequence). Trimming shortened V by 6 bases and J by 0 bases, and 14 bases separated the two germline ends. The CDR3 here is CASSRTGTPNTGELFF. CDR3 bases: TGTGCCAGTAGCAGAACCGGGACTCCGAACACCGGGGAGCTGTTTTTT.

This clone was counted a single time. The V call is TRBV25-1, the J call TRBJ2-3; D is ambiguous. Looked up from germline, CDR1 is MGHDK and CDR2 is SYGVNS. The CDR3 length is 13 residues. V lost 3 bases to trimming and J lost 6 bases, with 10 bases between them. The CDR3 DNA is TGTGCCAGCAGTGATTACAGCTTGGATACGCAGTATTTT. Protein: CASSDYSLDTQYF.

V is TRBV18 and J is TRBJ1-1; TRBD1 agrees at 7 bases. Germline V gene lookup returns CDR1 KGHSH and CDR2 LQKENI. After removal of 2 bases from V and 1 base from J, the junction contained 7 bases not matched to a gene. There are 16 residues in the CDR3. The DNA of the CDR3 is TGTGCCAGCTCACCAATCGGCCGGACAGGGAACACTGAAGCTTTCTTT. Translating gives CASSPIGRTGNTEAFF.

The rearrangement uses TRBV7-2 and TRBJ2-2; no firm D call. CDR1 SGHTA and CDR2 FQGNSA come from the germline V gene. The V gene lost 3 bases and the J gene lost 5 bases, with 10 bases spanning the gap. The CDR3 consists of 14 residues. The CDR3 loop reads CASSFYQMTGELFF. The DNA of the CDR3 is TGTGCCAGCAGCTTCTATCAAATGACCGGGGAGCTGTTTTTT.

The V and J genes are TRBV19 and TRBJ2-6; 7 bases align to TRBD1. CDR1 and CDR2 from the germline V gene are LNHDA and SQIVND (reference sequence). The CDR3 contains 17 residues. J lost 4 bases, V lost 7 bases, and 13 bases had no gene match. The CDR3 sequence is CASTRSGQADGANVLTF. In nucleotides, the CDR3 is TGTGCCAGTACCCGCTCTGGACAGGCGGACGGGGCCAACGTCCTGACTTTC.

The chain combines TRBV6-6 with TRBJ2-5, with 8 bases matching TRBD2. With 2 bases clipped from V and 4 bases from J, the junction kept 6 bases outside the gene matches. This CDR3 has 15 residues. Germline V gives CDR1 MNHNY, CDR2 SVGAGI (reference sequence). The CDR3 DNA reads as TGTGCCAGCAGTTACATTGCGGGGGGCGGAGAGACCCAGTACTTC. The encoded protein is CASSYIAGGGETQYF.

This clone was observed a few times. The chain couples TRBV19 to TRBJ1-6; TRBD1 agrees at 9 bases. The CDR3 sequence is 14 residues long. V trimming: 6 bases; J trimming: 6 bases; junction bases outside the gene matches: 3. The germline gives CDR1 LNHDA, CDR2 SQIVND (reference sequence). CDR3 sequence (DNA): TGTGCCAGTAGACTACAGGGGGCTAATTCACCCCTCCACTTT. Its protein is CASRLQGANSPLHF.

This sequence joins TRBV19 and TRBJ2-5, with D perhaps matching TRBD2 (5 bases). The length of the CDR3 is 16 residues. Germline V gene lookup returns CDR1 LNHDA and CDR2 SQIVND (reference sequence). With 0 bases removed from V and 5 bases from J, the gap between germline ends came to 16 bases. The CDR3 sequence: CASSIDGGLQAETQYF. DNA for the CDR3: TGTGCCAGTAGTATAGATGGAGGCCTACAAGCGGAGACCCAGTACTTC.